One T cell receptor beta chain is described in this entry. The antigen is not known. CDR3 length: 15 residues. Trimming at V came to 8 bases and at J to 2 bases, leaving 9 bases not matched to a gene. Germline CDR1 and CDR2: ENHRY and SYGVKD. This sample is part of a study of T cells in Graves' hyperthyroidism and ophthalmopathy. Study outcomes and limitations: Ophthalmopathy was told apart from stable hyperthyroidism by a 13 V-J model. Blood shared most expanded thyroid clonotypes above 0.001.

Amplified TCR beta CDR3 regions derived from RNA transcripts. HTBI primers were the set used in a first-round RT-PCR of the TCR CDR3. MiXCR was run by TCRdb on the multiplex PCR reads, yielding one entry per CDR3 protein. The top ten hold about two fifths of the sample, which has over 200,000 distinct CDR3 sequences, approximately 20% seen once. Criteria for exclusion of patients were uncontrolled infection, other autoimmune disease, pregnancy or lactation. PBMCs were sourced from over 8.5 ml fresh peripheral blood. This receptor was identified in a man between 35 and 55 years old with Graves' hyperthyroidism. V and J are TRBV10-3 and TRBJ2-3, with 8 bases matching TRBD2. The sample comprised blood. The CDR3: CAIGDAGGFTDTQYF. Written as DNA, the CDR3 is TGTGCCATCGGGGATGCGGGGGGATTCACAGATACGCAGTATTTT.